A selection of T cell receptor beta chains follows, all from one sample in a study of cytomegalovirus exposure and HLA in healthy donors. Repertoires were generated with immunoSEQ multiplex PCR, while TCRdb's copy carries only in-frame clones and drops some. The sample yields almost 95,000 clones, just under 70% seen once. Sequencing input: PBMCs. The receptors stem from a man aged 45 to 65 in good health and CMV-seronegative. CDR3s include the opening cysteine and the closing phenylalanine or tryptophan. The D gene is left open where the match is weak. Size is omitted from some rows. Given values are once, few, many or a class for expanded clones.

CDR3: CASSQGDIWETQYF
DNA: TGTGCCAGCAGCCAAGGGGACATATGGGAGACCCAGTACTTC
V: TRBV4-2
J: TRBJ2-5
size: once
D: NA

CDR3: CASSPGQIYGYTF
DNA: TGTGCCAGCAGCCCGGGACAGATCTATGGCTACACCTTC
V: TRBV7-9
J: TRBJ1-2
size: NA
D: TRBD1

CDR3: CASSVGASGDNEQFF
DNA: TGTGCCAGCAGCGTAGGGGCTAGCGGGGACAATGAGCAGTTCTTC
V: TRBV9
J: TRBJ2-1
size: NA
D: TRBD2

CDR3: CASSEVRSTQETQYF
DNA: TGTGCCAGCAGTGAAGTCCGGTCGACACAAGAGACCCAGTACTTC
V: TRBV6-1
J: TRBJ2-5
size: NA
D: NA

CDR3: CASSIQRGETDTQYF
DNA: TGTGCCAGTAGTATCCAGCGGGGGGAAACAGATACGCAGTATTTT
V: TRBV19
J: TRBJ2-3
size: NA
D: TRBD2

CDR3: CASSSQGQGTEAFF
DNA: TGTGCCAGCTCATCTCAGGGCCAGGGGACTGAAGCTTTCTTT
V: TRBV18
J: TRBJ1-1
size: NA
D: NA

CDR3: CASSSRLPLGYTF
DNA: TGTGCCAGCAGTTCCAGGCTGCCTTTGGGCTACACCTTC
V: TRBV6-5
J: TRBJ1-2
size: NA
D: NA

CDR3: CASTPDRGYNEQFF
DNA: TGTGCCAGCACCCCGGACAGGGGGTACAATGAGCAGTTCTTC
V: TRBV7-2
J: TRBJ2-1
size: NA
D: TRBD1

CDR3: CAISEPGTNQPQHF
DNA: TGTGCCATCAGTGAGCCAGGTACCAATCAGCCCCAGCATTTT
V: TRBV10-3
J: TRBJ1-5
size: few
D: NA

CDR3: CASTLGGTLGSPLHF
DNA: TGTGCCAGCACTCTAGGGGGAACTCTCGGTTCACCCCTCCACTTT
V: TRBV7-2
J: TRBJ1-6
size: once
D: NA

CDR3: CASSSPRTVYGYTF
DNA: TGTGCCAGCAGCTCCCCCCGGACAGTCTATGGCTACACCTTC
V: TRBV11-2
J: TRBJ1-2
size: NA
D: NA

CDR3: CASSPVSETQYF
DNA: TGTGCCAGCAGCCCTGTTAGTGAGACCCAGTACTTC
V: TRBV7-9
J: TRBJ2-5
size: once
D: NA

CDR3: CASSPRTASNEKLFF
DNA: TGTGCCAGCAGCCCACGGACAGCCTCAAATGAAAAACTGTTTTTT
V: TRBV5-6
J: TRBJ1-4
size: once
D: NA

CDR3: CAIRAANYGYTF
DNA: TGTGCCATCAGGGCGGCTAACTATGGCTACACCTTC
V: TRBV10-3
J: TRBJ1-2
size: few
D: NA

CDR3: CASSATGGRQPQHF
DNA: TGTGCCAGCAGCGCCACAGGGGGCCGCCAGCCCCAGCATTTT
V: TRBV9
J: TRBJ1-5
size: NA
D: TRBD1

CDR3: CASSPAGTGGWVQPQHF
DNA: TGTGCCAGCTCACCAGCCGGGACAGGGGGTTGGGTTCAGCCCCAGCATTTT
V: TRBV18
J: TRBJ1-5
size: NA
D: TRBD1

CDR3: CASSQDQRLAGGETQYF
DNA: TGTGCCAGCAGCCAAGATCAAAGACTAGCGGGAGGAGAGACCCAGTACTTC
V: TRBV4-2
J: TRBJ2-5
size: NA
D: TRBD2

CDR3: CASSPGQTGPGNQPQHF
DNA: TGTGCCAGCAGTCCCGGACAGACTGGGCCGGGCAATCAGCCCCAGCATTTT
V: TRBV27
J: TRBJ1-5
size: once
D: NA

CDR3: CASSRTGIYQPQHF
DNA: TGTGCCAGCAGCCGAACAGGGATATATCAGCCCCAGCATTTT
V: TRBV7-2
J: TRBJ1-5
size: NA
D: NA

CDR3: CAWSGIPGDSNQPQHF
DNA: TGTGCCTGGAGTGGGATCCCAGGGGATAGCAATCAGCCCCAGCATTTT
V: TRBV30
J: TRBJ1-5
size: NA
D: NA

CDR3: CASRAGQGYEQYF
DNA: TGTGCCAGCAGAGCGGGACAGGGGTACGAGCAGTACTTC
V: TRBV7-8
J: TRBJ2-7
size: few
D: TRBD1

CDR3: CASSSDRSGETQYF
DNA: TGCGCCAGCAGCTCTGACAGGTCAGGGGAGACCCAGTACTTC
V: TRBV5-1
J: TRBJ2-5
size: NA
D: NA

CDR3: CAWTRWGRTSTDTQYF
DNA: TGTGCCTGGACTCGGTGGGGGAGGACTAGCACAGATACGCAGTATTTT
V: TRBV30
J: TRBJ2-3
size: NA
D: NA

CDR3: CASSIWDRVSYGYTF
DNA: TGCGCCAGCAGCATATGGGACAGAGTATCTTATGGCTACACCTTC
V: TRBV5-1
J: TRBJ1-2
size: NA
D: TRBD1

CDR3: CSVGAGAGTGELFF
DNA: TGCAGCGTTGGGGCGGGAGCGGGCACCGGGGAGCTGTTTTTT
V: TRBV29-1
J: TRBJ2-2
size: few
D: TRBD2

CDR3: CASRDSSGFQETQYF
DNA: TGTGCCAGCAGGGATTCTAGCGGCTTCCAAGAGACCCAGTACTTC
V: TRBV5-4
J: TRBJ2-5
size: NA
D: TRBD2

CDR3: CASRIGWTVPMNTEAFF
DNA: TGTGCCAGTAGAATCGGATGGACAGTCCCTATGAACACTGAAGCTTTCTTT
V: TRBV19
J: TRBJ1-1
size: NA
D: NA

CDR3: CASSLWSTRSVETQYF
DNA: TGTGCCAGCAGTTTATGGTCGACAAGGTCGGTGGAGACCCAGTACTTC
V: TRBV27
J: TRBJ2-5
size: NA
D: NA

CDR3: CASSLLRTSSYEQYF
DNA: TGTGCCAGCAGCTTACTCCGGACTAGCTCCTACGAGCAGTACTTC
V: TRBV11-2
J: TRBJ2-7
size: NA
D: TRBD2

CDR3: CASSESGGRRYNEQFF
DNA: TGTGCCAGCAGTGAATCCGGGGGACGCAGGTACAATGAGCAGTTCTTC
V: TRBV25-1
J: TRBJ2-1
size: NA
D: NA

CDR3: CASSGQGGWNEKLFF
DNA: TGTGCCAGCAGCGGACAGGGGGGGTGGAATGAAAAACTGTTTTTT
V: TRBV6-1
J: TRBJ1-4
size: NA
D: TRBD1

CDR3: CSAETAGDEKLFF
DNA: TGCAGCGCCGAGACAGCGGGCGATGAAAAACTGTTTTTT
V: TRBV29-1
J: TRBJ1-4
size: NA
D: NA

CDR3: CASSSGHSNQPQHF
DNA: TGTGCCAGCAGCTCCGGACATAGCAATCAGCCCCAGCATTTT
V: TRBV5-8
J: TRBJ1-5
size: few
D: NA

CDR3: CASSLSGGAEDTQYF
DNA: TGTGCCAGCAGCTTAAGCGGGGGGGCCGAAGATACGCAGTATTTT
V: TRBV5-4
J: TRBJ2-3
size: NA
D: TRBD2

CDR3: CASSQVPGAKIPLHF
DNA: TGCGCCAGCAGCCAAGTTCCAGGGGCGAAGATACCCCTCCACTTT
V: TRBV4-3
J: TRBJ1-6
size: NA
D: NA

CDR3: CASGYLQGDSPLHF
DNA: TGTGCCAGCGGATACTTACAGGGAGATTCACCCCTCCACTTT
V: TRBV6-1
J: TRBJ1-6
size: NA
D: NA

CDR3: CASGPGVGPQHF
DNA: TGTGCCAGCGGGCCGGGGGTGGGCCCCCAGCATTTT
V: TRBV7-2
J: TRBJ1-5
size: few
D: NA

CDR3: CASRLFGQGAGNTIYF
DNA: TGTGCCAGCAGACTCTTCGGACAGGGGGCTGGAAACACCATATATTTT
V: TRBV2
J: TRBJ1-3
size: NA
D: TRBD1

CDR3: CASSRPTLAGVAYNEQFF
DNA: TGTGCCAGCAGCCGACCCACTCTAGCGGGAGTCGCCTACAATGAGCAGTTCTTC
V: TRBV14
J: TRBJ2-1
size: NA
D: TRBD2

CDR3: CASSPQGGEETQYF
DNA: TGCGCCAGCAGCCCACAAGGGGGGGAAGAGACCCAGTACTTC
V: TRBV5-1
J: TRBJ2-5
size: NA
D: NA

CDR3: CASSLRQGAFGNTIYF
DNA: TGTGCCAGCAGCTTGCGACAGGGGGCATTTGGAAACACCATATATTTT
V: TRBV5-4
J: TRBJ1-3
size: once
D: TRBD1

CDR3: CASSIRDNEQFF
DNA: TGTGCCAGCAGTATAAGAGACAATGAGCAGTTCTTC
V: TRBV7-9
J: TRBJ2-1
size: NA
D: NA

CDR3: CASSLGAFRGQETQYF
DNA: TGTGCTAGCAGCTTAGGCGCGTTCCGAGGCCAAGAGACCCAGTACTTC
V: TRBV7-7
J: TRBJ2-5
size: NA
D: NA

CDR3: CASSLGQGAYEQYF
DNA: TGTGCCAGCAGCTTGGGACAGGGGGCGTACGAGCAGTACTTC
V: TRBV5-6
J: TRBJ2-7
size: NA
D: TRBD1

CDR3: CASSQGHTDTDTQYF
DNA: TGCGCCAGCAGCCAAGGCCACACAGACACAGATACGCAGTATTTT
V: TRBV4-3
J: TRBJ2-3
size: NA
D: NA

CDR3: CASSPGSLAEDTQYF
DNA: TGCGCCAGCAGCCCAGGCTCGCTAGCAGAAGATACGCAGTATTTT
V: TRBV5-1
J: TRBJ2-3
size: once
D: NA

CDR3: CASSPRDRGLAGGSETQYF
DNA: TGTGCCAGCAGCCCTAGGGACAGGGGGCTAGCAGGCGGATCAGAGACCCAGTACTTC
V: TRBV4-2
J: TRBJ2-5
size: NA
D: TRBD1

CDR3: CASSVYSVGEQYF
DNA: TGTGCCAGCAGCGTCTATTCCGTTGGCGAGCAGTACTTC
V: TRBV7-3
J: TRBJ2-7
size: NA
D: NA

CDR3: CASSILALLAGSNTGELFF
DNA: TGTGCCAGCAGTATACTAGCTCTCTTAGCGGGGTCGAACACCGGGGAGCTGTTTTTT
V: TRBV2
J: TRBJ2-2
size: NA
D: TRBD2

CDR3: CASIGQPNTEAFF
DNA: TGTGCCAGCATCGGACAACCAAACACTGAAGCTTTCTTT
V: TRBV2
J: TRBJ1-1
size: NA
D: NA

CDR3: CASAGPSLMNTEAFF
DNA: TGCGCCAGCGCGGGGCCTTCGCTAATGAACACTGAAGCTTTCTTT
V: TRBV4-1
J: TRBJ1-1
size: NA
D: NA

CDR3: CASRLGLINEQFF
DNA: TGTGCCAGCAGATTGGGACTAATCAATGAGCAGTTCTTC
V: TRBV7-9
J: TRBJ2-1
size: few
D: TRBD2